The entry below describes one TCR beta chain. The method was immunoSEQ multiplex PCR; TCRdb's version includes in-frame clones alone and lacks a portion of them. The sample lists roughly 69,000 clones; roughly nine tenths were seen once. These data originate in a study of T cell changes during pregnancy in multiple sclerosis. Trimming cost V 6 bases and J 0 bases, with 17 bases left between them. The CDR3 runs 16 residues. Germline V gene data show CDR1 as MGHRA and CDR2 as YSYEKL. V usage is TRBV4-1 and J usage is TRBJ1-2; D is perhaps TRBD1 (5 bases). The source of this sequence is a female donor with multiple sclerosis, enrolled in a pregnancy study. The source material was peripheral blood, sampled in the second trimester of pregnancy. The CDR3 bases are TGCGCCAGCAGAACAGGCCCTAGGGCCTCTAACTATGGCTACACCTTC. Protein: CASRTGPRASNYGYTF.